The 30 T cell receptor beta chains below come from one sample, sequenced in a study of shared clonotypes between healthy human individuals. The method was immunoSEQ multiplex PCR; TCRdb's version includes in-frame clones alone and lacks a portion of them. The sample has 450,000 to 500,000 clones, approximately 82% seen once. Sequencing used PBMCs. All receptors derive from a woman aged 40 to 50 in good health. Some clones in this sample may be carry-over from other donors' samples.

CDR3 loop: CAWSVGGFGANVLTF. CDR3 DNA: TGTGCCTGGAGTGTAGGGGGGTTTGGGGCCAACGTCCTGACTTTC. The V gene is TRBV30, the J gene TRBJ2-6; either TRBD1 or TRBD2 may supply D (6 bases each). CDR3 length: 15 residues. Trimming pared 0 bases from V and 3 bases from J, leaving 9 bases between. The germline CDR1 and CDR2 sequences are GTSNPN and SVGIG (reference sequence).

The J gene is TRBJ2-7, the V gene TRBV7-3, with 11 bases aligning to TRBD1. Germline lookup yields CDR1 SGHTA and CDR2 FQGTGA. The length of the CDR3 is 14 residues. The V gene end was trimmed by 5 bases and the J gene end by 4 bases; junction bases not matched to a gene: 4. CDR3 sequence reads: CASSLGQGGYEQYF. CDR3 bases: TGTGCCAGCAGCCTGGGACAGGGGGGATACGAGCAGTACTTC.

V gene TRBV5-1 combines with J gene TRBJ2-7, with 11 nucleotides matching TRBD2. V lost 0 bases, J lost 6 bases, and 2 bases stayed unmatched. The CDR3 is 14 amino acids. The germline V gene encodes CDR1 SGHRS and CDR2 YFSETQ. The CDR3 DNA follows: TGCGCCAGCAGCTTGGTTCTAGCGGGAGGCGAGCAGTACTTC. Translated: CASSLVLAGGEQYF.

Only one count was recorded for this clone. The chain joins TRBV23-1 to TRBJ1-5; D gene unclear. TRBV23-1 is an ORF for which the function is uncertain. Trimming removed 1 base from V and 1 base from J, with 14 bases in between. This CDR3 has 17 residues. The CDR3 here is CASSQFQSPPSNQPQHF. The CDR3 bases are TGCGCCAGCAGTCAATTCCAGTCCCCACCAAGCAATCAGCCCCAGCATTTT.

The J gene is TRBJ2-3, the V gene TRBV19; tentatively, D is TRBD2 (6 bases). Trimming took off 4 bases at V and 6 bases at J, with 14 bases between the two ends. CDR3 length equals 14 residues. CDR1 is LNHDA and CDR2 is SQIVND in the germline V gene (reference sequence). The CDR3 region has the DNA TGTGCCAGTAGTACTAGCGCCCGAGGGGATACGCAGTATTTT. Translation gives CASSTSARGDTQYF.

The gene calls are TRBV29-1 and TRBJ1-2, with a weak D call TRBD1 (5 bases). The germline V and J ends were trimmed by 7 bases and 3 bases, with 15 bases remaining between them. The CDR3 runs to 13 residues. Germline V CDR1 and CDR2: SQVTM, ANQGSEA. The CDR3 spells CSGGGSGDYGYTF. In DNA form, the CDR3 reads TGCAGCGGGGGGGGAAGCGGTGACTATGGCTACACCTTC. Supplemented by reference TRBV29-1 and TRBJ1-2, the full variable domain reads SAVISQKPSRDICQRGTSLTIQCQVDSQVTMMFWYRQQPGQSLTLIATANQGSEATYESGFVIDKFPISRPNLTFSTLTVSNMSPEDSSIYLCSGGGSGDYGYTFGSGTRLTVV.

The CDR3 region is CASSPLRSTDTQYF. The DNA for the CDR3 is TGTGCCAGCAGCCCCCTGCGAAGCACAGATACGCAGTATTTT. The chain couples TRBV5-8 to TRBJ2-3, with unresolved D. Germline-derived CDR1 and CDR2 are SGHTS and YDEGEE. The CDR3 runs 14 residues. Trimming removed 4 bases from V and 0 bases from J, with 9 bases in between.

This clone has a handful of counts. V is TRBV15 and J is TRBJ2-5; D possibly corresponds to TRBD1 (5 bases). Matching the DNA end better, TRBJ2-7 makes the J call doubtful. This CDR3 contains 14 residues. Germline V gives CDR1 LNHNV, CDR2 YYDKDF (reference sequence). The CDR3: CATSRDNFQGEQYF. CDR3 coding DNA: TGTGCCACCAGCAGAGATAATTTTCAGGGCGAGCAGTACTTC.

J is TRBJ2-2 and V is TRBV14; no reliable D call. Trimming removed 3 bases at V and 5 bases at J, with 16 bases between. The CDR3 runs to 16 residues. Germline V gene sequence: CDR1 SGHDN, CDR2 FVKESK. CDR3 DNA sequence: TGTGCCAGCAGCCATAACAGAAACTCCGTGACCGGGGAGCTGTTTTTT. Residues: CASSHNRNSVTGELFF.

The chain carries TRBV7-8 and TRBJ2-4; D perhaps matches TRBD2 (5 bases). CDR3 length: 16 residues. Trimming took 1 base from V and 4 from J, leaving 14 bases between them. Germline CDR1 is SGHVS and CDR2 is FQNEAQ. The CDR3 sequence: CASSLVPTGEKNIQYF. In nucleotides, the CDR3 is TGTGCCAGCAGCTTAGTGCCGACTGGGGAGAAAAACATTCAGTACTTC.

The chain combines TRBV5-8 with TRBJ1-3; D may be TRBD1 (5 bases). The CDR3 is made up of 12 amino acids. The V gene lost 3 bases and the J gene lost 4 bases, with 5 bases spanning the gap. Germline loops: CDR1 SGHTS, CDR2 YDEGEE. The CDR3 here is CASSWTGNTIYF. In DNA form, the CDR3 reads TGTGCCAGCAGCTGGACAGGAAACACCATATATTTT.

V gene TRBV7-9 combines with J gene TRBJ1-3; D may be TRBD1 (6 bases). The CDR3 contains 15 residues. Looked up from germline, CDR1 is SEHNR and CDR2 is FQNEAQ (reference sequence). Trimming removed 6 bases at V and 0 bases at J, with 12 bases between. In DNA form, the CDR3 reads TGTGCCAGCAGTACGATACAGGGCTCTGGAAACACCATATATTTT. Its translation is CASSTIQGSGNTIYF.

This clone was seen once. CDR3 sequence reads: CAISESVASGIETQYF. CDR3 nucleotides: TGTGCCATCAGTGAGTCCGTGGCTAGCGGGATTGAGACCCAGTACTTC. The V call is TRBV10-3, the J call TRBJ2-5, with 9 positions matching TRBD2. CDR3 size: 16 residues. The V and J ends lost 0 bases and 5 bases, in that order; junction bases with no gene match: 7. Germline CDR1 is ENHRY and CDR2 is SYGVKD.

The rearrangement uses TRBV27 and TRBJ2-4, with 9 nucleotides matching TRBD2. The V segment lost 4 bases and the J segment 0 bases; nucleotides outside the gene matches: 7. The germline CDR1 and CDR2 sequences are MNHEY and SMNVEV (reference sequence). The CDR3 totals 17 residues. CDR3 sequence (DNA): TGTGCCAGCAGTTGGAGGGCGGGAGGGCTAGCCAAAAACATTCAGTACTTC. Residues: CASSWRAGGLAKNIQYF.

The gene calls are TRBV5-5 and TRBJ1-1, with 7 positions matching TRBD1. V shed 3 bases, J shed 4 bases, and the junction held 3 bases outside the gene matches. Germline V gene sequence: CDR1 SGHKS, CDR2 YYEKEE (reference sequence). This CDR3 region has 13 residues. The CDR3 spells CASSYRQGTEAFF. The CDR3 DNA reads TGTGCCAGCAGCTACCGACAGGGCACTGAAGCTTTCTTT.

The V gene is TRBV7-3, the J gene TRBJ1-1, with unresolved D. Per the germline V gene, CDR1 is SGHTA and CDR2 is FQGTGA. Trimming removed 5 bases from V and 3 bases from J, with 13 bases in between. The CDR3 runs to 14 residues. The chain's CDR3 is CASSRTGGDTEAFF. DNA for the CDR3: TGTGCCAGCAGCCGGACGGGCGGGGACACTGAAGCTTTCTTT.

The chain recombines TRBV19 with TRBJ1-1; perhaps TRBD1 as D (6 bases). The V end lost 10 bases, the J end lost 9 bases, and 15 bases lay between the germline ends. The CDR3 contains 11 residues. From germline, CDR1 is LNHDA and CDR2 SQIVND (reference sequence). In DNA form, the CDR3 reads TGTGCCACCCATAGGGGGGAGAAAGCTTTCTTT. This translates into CATHRGEKAFF.

The chain recombines TRBV28 with TRBJ1-1; possible D gene TRBD1, 6 bases. Germline-derived CDR1 and CDR2 are MDHEN and SYDVKM. The CDR3 consists of 13 residues. V gave up 2 bases and J gave up 8 bases, with 12 bases separating them. This chain's CDR3 is CASSLGGAREAFF. In nucleotides, the CDR3 is TGTGCCAGCAGTTTAGGGGGGGCCAGGGAAGCTTTCTTT.

The chain uses TRBV10-3 and TRBJ2-3, with unresolved D. The length of the CDR3 is 15 residues. CDR1 and CDR2 from the germline V gene are ENHRY and SYGVKD. V shed 5 bases and J shed 3 bases, with 15 bases lying between them. CDR3 region: CAISNQQAGTDTQYF. CDR3 coding DNA: TGTGCCATCAGTAACCAACAAGCTGGTACAGATACGCAGTATTTT.

The chain employs TRBV14 and TRBJ2-2, with D maybe TRBD1 (6 bases). V was trimmed by 0 bases and J by 4 bases, leaving 12 bases between them. Germline V lookup: CDR1 SGHDN, CDR2 FVKESK. This CDR3 region has 16 residues. In DNA, the CDR3 is TGTGCCAGCAGCCAAGACAGGGGTTGGTTCACCGGGGAGCTGTTTTTT. It translates to CASSQDRGWFTGELFF.

In the case of this clone: This could be a read error, since a much larger clone is one nucleotide away. Within the sample, other DNA sequences also encode this same CDR3. The chain carries TRBV6-5 and TRBJ2-5, with 7 bases aligning to TRBD1. The CDR3 runs 15 residues. Germline V CDR1 and CDR2: MNHEY, SVGAGI. The CDR3 here is CASRETVGQQETQYF. CDR3 DNA: TGTGCCAGCAGAGAGACCGTGGGACAGCAAGAGACACAGTACTTC.

Remarks on this clone: At one end, the junction sequence differs from germline, possibly due to a read error. The chain recombines TRBV5-1 with TRBJ2-5, with TRBD2 matching 14 bases. Germline assignment: CDR1 SGHRS and CDR2 YFSETQ. The CDR3 has 14 residues. The CDR3 protein is CASSTGLAGEAQYF. DNA of the CDR3: TGCGCCAGCAGCACGGGACTAGCGGGAGAGGCCCAGTACTTC.

The chain has TRBV7-2 and TRBJ1-1, with D perhaps TRBD1 (6 bases). Trimming shortened V by 3 bases and J by 5 bases, and 13 bases separated the two germline ends. CDR1 and CDR2 from the germline V gene are SGHTA and FQGNSA. The CDR3 runs to 14 residues. Here the CDR3 reads CASSFGGLGTEAFF. CDR3 in DNA: TGTGCCAGCAGCTTCGGGGGGCTGGGGACTGAAGCTTTCTTT.

The V gene is TRBV9, the J gene TRBJ2-3, with TRBD2 identical over 12 bases. Trimming at V came to 5 bases and at J to 5 bases, leaving 9 bases not matched to a gene. The length of the CDR3 is 16 residues. Germline CDR1 and CDR2: SGDLS and YYNGEE. The CDR3, as DNA: TGTGCCAGCAGTCCTAGCGGGAGGGCCGGGGAAGATACGCAGTATTTT. Protein sequence: CASSPSGRAGEDTQYF. The full variable domain, rest sourced from reference TRBV9 and TRBJ2-3, is DSGVTQTPKHLITATGQRVTLRCSPRSGDLSVYWYQQSLDQGLQFLIQYYNGEERAKGNILERFSAQQFPDLHSELNLSSLELGDSALYFCASSPSGRAGEDTQYFGPGTRLTVL.

The chain joins TRBV11-2 to TRBJ2-5; 7 bases map to TRBD1. The V segment lost 3 bases and the J segment 2 bases; nucleotides outside the gene matches: 3. Germline V lookup: CDR1 SGHAT, CDR2 FQNNGV. This CDR3 contains 14 residues. The CDR3 DNA reads as TGTGCCAGCAGCTTCGTACAGGGGCAAGAGACCCAGTACTTC. It codes for CASSFVQGQETQYF.

This chain joins TRBV6-1 and TRBJ2-5; no clear D. The J call may be in error: the DNA end matches TRBJ2-7 better. The germline CDR1 and CDR2 sequences are MNHNS and SASEGT. The length of the CDR3 is 15 residues. CDR3 in amino acids: CASSSWVLLSYEQYF. As DNA, the CDR3 is TGTGCCAGCAGTTCATGGGTTCTTCTATCCTACGAGCAGTACTTC.

V usage is TRBV5-1 and J usage is TRBJ2-5; 14 nucleotides agree with TRBD2. J was trimmed by 3 bases and V by 4 bases; bases with no gene match: 2. Germline lookup yields CDR1 SGHRS and CDR2 YFSETQ. The CDR3 sequence is 15 residues long. The DNA of the CDR3 is TGCGCCAGCAGCGAGGGACTAGCGGGGGAAGAGACCCAGTACTTC. Its translation is CASSEGLAGEETQYF.

This clone was detected a few times. The V gene is TRBV5-1, the J gene TRBJ1-5; D is uncertain. V lost 4 bases to trimming and J lost 7 bases, with 15 bases between them. From germline, CDR1 is SGHRS and CDR2 YFSETQ. The CDR3 loop spans 14 amino acids. CDR3 residues: CASSREGVGQPQHF. CDR3 DNA: TGCGCCAGCAGCCGGGAGGGTGTCGGGCAGCCCCAGCATTTT.

The chain links TRBV11-2 to TRBJ1-1; D is possibly TRBD1 (5 bases). Germline V gives CDR1 SGHAT, CDR2 FQNNGV. The CDR3 spans 13 residues. V lost 5 bases and J lost 0, with 7 bases in between. The CDR3 sequence is CASSEQVNTEAFF. Written as DNA, the CDR3 is TGTGCCAGCAGCGAACAGGTGAACACTGAAGCTTTCTTT.

The chain has TRBV28 and TRBJ2-5, with D hard to call. The germline V and J ends were trimmed by 5 bases and 0 bases, with 4 bases remaining between them. CDR1 is MDHEN and CDR2 is SYDVKM in the germline V gene. The CDR3 is made up of 12 amino acids. CDR3 in DNA: TGTGCCAGCAGTCCGGACCAAGAGACCCAGTACTTC. As protein: CASSPDQETQYF.